The clone carrying this T cell receptor beta chain was seen at least ten times. The PBMCs studied were ones that came from roughly 11 ml fresh peripheral blood. The entry originates in a study of T cells in Graves' hyperthyroidism and ophthalmopathy. The CDR3 sequence is 12 residues long. Germline lookup yields CDR1 GTSNPN and CDR2 SVGIG (reference sequence). The V and J ends lost 2 bases and 5 bases respectively, with 9 bases between them. Regions amplified from RNA transcripts were the TCR beta CDR3 regions. With the HTBI primer set, the TCR CDR3 went through a first round of RT-PCR. TCRdb reanalysed the multiplex PCR reads using MiXCR and keeps one entry per CDR3 protein. The table shows about 360,000 distinct CDR3 sequences, with approximately 13% occurring only once.

The source material was blood. The receptor was isolated from a woman under 30 with Graves' hyperthyroidism. This chain joins TRBV30 and TRBJ2-5; no clear D. The CDR3 loop is CAWSPFGETQYF. Written as DNA, the CDR3 is TGTGCCTGGAGTCCATTCGGGGAGACCCAGTACTTC.